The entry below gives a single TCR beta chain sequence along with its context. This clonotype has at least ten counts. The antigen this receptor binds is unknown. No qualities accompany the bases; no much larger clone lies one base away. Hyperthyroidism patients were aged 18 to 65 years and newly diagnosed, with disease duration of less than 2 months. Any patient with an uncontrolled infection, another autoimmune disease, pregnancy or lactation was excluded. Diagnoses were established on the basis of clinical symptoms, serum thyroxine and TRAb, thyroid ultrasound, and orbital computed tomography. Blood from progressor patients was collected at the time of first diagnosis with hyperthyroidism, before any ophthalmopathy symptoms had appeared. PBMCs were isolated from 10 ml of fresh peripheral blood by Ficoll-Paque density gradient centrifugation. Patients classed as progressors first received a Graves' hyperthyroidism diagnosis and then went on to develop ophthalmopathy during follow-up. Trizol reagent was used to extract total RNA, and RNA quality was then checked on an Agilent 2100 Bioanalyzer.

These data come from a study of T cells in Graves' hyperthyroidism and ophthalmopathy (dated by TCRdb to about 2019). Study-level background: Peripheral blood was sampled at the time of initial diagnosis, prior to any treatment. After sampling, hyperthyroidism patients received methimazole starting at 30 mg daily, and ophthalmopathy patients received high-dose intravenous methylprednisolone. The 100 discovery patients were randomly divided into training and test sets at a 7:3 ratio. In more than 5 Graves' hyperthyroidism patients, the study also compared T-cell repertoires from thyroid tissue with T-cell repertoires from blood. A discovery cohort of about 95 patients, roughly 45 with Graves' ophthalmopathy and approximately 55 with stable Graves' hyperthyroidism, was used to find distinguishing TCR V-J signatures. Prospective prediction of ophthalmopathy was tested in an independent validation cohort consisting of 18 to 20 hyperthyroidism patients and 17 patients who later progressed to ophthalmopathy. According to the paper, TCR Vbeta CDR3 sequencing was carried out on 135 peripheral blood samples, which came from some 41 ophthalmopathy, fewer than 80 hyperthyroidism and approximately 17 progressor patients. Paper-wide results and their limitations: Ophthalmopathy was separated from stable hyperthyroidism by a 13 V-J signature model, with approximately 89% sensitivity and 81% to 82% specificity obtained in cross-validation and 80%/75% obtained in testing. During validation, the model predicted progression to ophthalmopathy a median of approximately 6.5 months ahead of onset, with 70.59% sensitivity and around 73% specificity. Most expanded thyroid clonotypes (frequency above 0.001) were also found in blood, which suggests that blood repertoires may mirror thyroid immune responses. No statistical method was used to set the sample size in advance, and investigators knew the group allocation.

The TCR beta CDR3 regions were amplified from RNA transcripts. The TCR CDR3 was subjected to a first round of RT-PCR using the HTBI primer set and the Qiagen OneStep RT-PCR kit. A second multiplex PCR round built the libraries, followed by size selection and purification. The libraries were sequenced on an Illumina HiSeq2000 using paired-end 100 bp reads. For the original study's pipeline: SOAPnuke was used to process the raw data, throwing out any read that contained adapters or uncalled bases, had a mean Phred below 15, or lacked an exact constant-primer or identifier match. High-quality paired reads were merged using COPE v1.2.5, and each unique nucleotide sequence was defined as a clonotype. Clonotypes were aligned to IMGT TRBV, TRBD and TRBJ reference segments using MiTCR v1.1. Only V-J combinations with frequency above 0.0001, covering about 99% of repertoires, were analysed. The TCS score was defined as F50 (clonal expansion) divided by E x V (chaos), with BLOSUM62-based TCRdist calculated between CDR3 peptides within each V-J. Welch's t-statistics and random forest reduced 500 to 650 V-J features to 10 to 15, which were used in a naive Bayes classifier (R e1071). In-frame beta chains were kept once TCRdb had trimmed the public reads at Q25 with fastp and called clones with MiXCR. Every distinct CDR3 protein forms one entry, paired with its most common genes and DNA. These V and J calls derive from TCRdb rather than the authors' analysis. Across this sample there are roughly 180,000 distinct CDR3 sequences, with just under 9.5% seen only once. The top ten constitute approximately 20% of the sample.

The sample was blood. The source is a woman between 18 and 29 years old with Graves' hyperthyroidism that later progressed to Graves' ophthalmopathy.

Here is the DNA: TGTGCCAGCAGTTTATTGTCTGGGGTAGGGACGGGTGGCTACACCTTC. This yields the protein CASSLLSGVGTGGYTF. The chain is assembled from TRBV28 and TRBJ1-2; the D gene is perhaps TRBD1, on 5 matching bases. The CDR3 holds 16 amino acids from the cysteine to the phenylalanine. The retained sequence is limited to the CDR3, 48 bases, with the frame set at the first base. V and J lose 1 base and 7 bases, and a span of 19 bases separates them. Based on the germline V gene, the CDR1 and CDR2 sequences are MDHEN and SYDVKM.